The 14 T cell receptor beta chains in this list originate from one sample, sequenced in a study of blood T cell repertoires in COVID-19. TCRdb keeps only in-frame clones here, not all; method: immunoSEQ multiplex PCR. Among 200,000 or so clones listed, about 88% were seen once. The sequencing input was peripheral blood. These receptors all come from a middle-aged woman who had recovered from COVID-19.

The chain is built from TRBV27 and TRBJ2-5; 11 bases are a match to TRBD2. Germline V gene lookup returns CDR1 MNHEY and CDR2 SMNVEV (reference sequence). The CDR3 runs to 16 residues. With 8 bases clipped from V and 5 bases from J, the junction kept 13 bases outside the gene matches. The CDR3 sequence is CASGRGLAVRRETQYF. In DNA form, the CDR3 reads TGTGCCAGCGGGAGGGGACTAGCGGTCAGGAGGGAGACCCAGTACTTC.

The rearrangement links TRBV10-3 to TRBJ2-1; TRBD1 is a possible D gene (6 bases). CDR3 length equals 15 residues. V lost 0 bases, J lost 5 bases, and 11 bases lay in between. CDR1 ENHRY and CDR2 SYGVKD come from the germline V gene. The CDR3 here is CAISESMGANNEQFF. DNA of the CDR3: TGTGCCATCAGTGAGTCGATGGGGGCTAACAATGAGCAGTTCTTC.

This chain connects TRBV18 to TRBJ2-7; 9 bases agree with TRBD2. Germline assignment: CDR1 KGHSH and CDR2 LQKENI. V gave up 6 bases and J gave up 6 bases; unmatched junction bases: 9. The CDR3 extends over 14 amino acids. DNA for the CDR3: TGTGCCAGCTCCGCGGGAGGGCCGAGTCGCGAGCAGTACTTC. This gives the protein CASSAGGPSREQYF.

The chain recombines TRBV5-1 with TRBJ1-2; D gene unclear. Per the germline V gene, CDR1 is SGHRS and CDR2 is YFSETQ. CDR3 length equals 14 residues. The V end lost 2 bases, the J end lost 5 bases, and 13 bases lay between the germline ends. The CDR3 here is CASSFDTGGYGYTF. The CDR3 region has the DNA TGCGCCAGCAGCTTCGACACCGGAGGTTATGGCTACACCTTC.

J is TRBJ2-1 and V is TRBV19; D is ambiguous. The germline V gene encodes CDR1 LNHDA and CDR2 SQIVND (reference sequence). This CDR3 spans 17 amino acids. Trimming left V 0 bases short and J 6 bases short, with 18 bases between. CDR3 sequence reads: CASSIESGYFSVNEQFF. CDR3 sequence (DNA): TGTGCCAGTAGTATAGAATCGGGTTATTTCAGTGTCAATGAGCAGTTCTTC.

V usage is TRBV7-8 and J usage is TRBJ1-5; TRBD1 aligns across 8 bases. This CDR3 region has 14 residues. V dropped 3 bases and J dropped 5; count of bases not matched to a gene: 3. CDR1 is SGHVS, CDR2 FQNEAQ, per germline. The CDR3 loop reads CASSFKTGDQPQHF. Written as DNA, the CDR3 is TGTGCCAGCAGCTTTAAGACAGGGGATCAGCCCCAGCATTTT.

The chain uses TRBV5-1 and TRBJ2-7, with 7 bases matching TRBD1. V was pared by 2 bases and J by 1 base, with 21 bases of the junction left unmatched. The germline V gene has CDR1 SGHRS and CDR2 YFSETQ. The CDR3 contains 20 residues. The CDR3 nucleotides are TGCGCCAGCAGCTTTTCGTCCCTCCACAGGGGAGTAGTTTGGTCCTACGAGCAGTACTTC. Translated: CASSFSSLHRGVVWSYEQYF.

V usage is TRBV2 and J usage is TRBJ1-1; possible D gene TRBD1, 6 bases. This CDR3 has 12 residues. V was shortened by 5 bases and J by 6 bases, with 10 bases between the two germline ends. Germline-derived CDR1 and CDR2 are SNHLY and FYNNEI. The CDR3 DNA reads TGTGCCAGCAGTCCCGGGACATCTGAAGCTTTCTTT. As protein: CASSPGTSEAFF.

The chain links TRBV19 to TRBJ2-7, with D tentatively TRBD1 (6 bases). Deletions cut 5 bases from V and 5 bases from J, with 13 bases between. The CDR3 is 13 amino acids. CDR1 is LNHDA, CDR2 SQIVND, per germline (reference sequence). In DNA form, the CDR3 reads TGTGCCAGTAGTTCCACCACAGGGCACGAGCAGTACTTC. Its translation: CASSSTTGHEQYF.

The chain employs TRBV6-6 and TRBJ2-7, with TRBD2 matching over 7 bases. V dropped 0 bases and J dropped 2; count of bases not matched to a gene: 7. This CDR3 has 16 amino acids. Germline V gene lookup returns CDR1 MNHNY and CDR2 SVGAGI (reference sequence). As DNA, the CDR3 is TGTGCCAGCAGTTACTCTTGGCTAGCGGAGACCTACGAGCAGTACTTC. It codes for CASSYSWLAETYEQYF.

The chain combines TRBV7-9 with TRBJ1-1, with TRBD1 identical over 8 bases. The CDR3 contains 14 residues. From germline, CDR1 is SEHNR and CDR2 FQNEAQ (reference sequence). Trimming at V came to 6 bases and at J to 3 bases, leaving 6 bases not matched to a gene. CDR3 amino acids: CASSYVQGDTEAFF. The CDR3 DNA is TGTGCCAGCAGTTATGTACAGGGGGACACTGAAGCTTTCTTT.

This chain uses TRBV6-1 with TRBJ1-5; TRBD1 might be the D (5 bases). The CDR3 runs 15 residues. V was pared by 1 base and J by 3 bases, with 10 bases between. The V gene's germline CDR1 is MNHNS and CDR2 SASEGT. CDR3 coding DNA: TGTGCCAGCAGTGAAGTACGACAGCTCAATCAGCCCCAGCATTTT. As protein: CASSEVRQLNQPQHF.

This chain connects TRBV28 to TRBJ1-5; D might be TRBD1 (5 bases). The CDR3 runs 14 residues. The V end was cut by 4 bases, the J end by 7 bases, with 14 bases between. Germline V CDR1 and CDR2: MDHEN, SYDVKM. The CDR3 DNA reads as TGTGCCAGCAGTTCCCCGGGGGTAGGGCAGCCCCAGCATTTT. It encodes CASSSPGVGQPQHF.

V and J are TRBV19 and TRBJ2-7; 7 positions match TRBD2. V trimming: 4 bases; J trimming: 2 bases; junction bases outside the gene matches: 2. Germline assignment: CDR1 LNHDA and CDR2 SQIVND (reference sequence). CDR3 length: 13 residues. CDR3 nucleotide sequence: TGTGCCAGTAGTAGGGACTACCCCTACGAGCAGTACTTC. It specifies CASSRDYPYEQYF. The whole variable domain, remainder taken from reference TRBV19 and TRBJ2-7, is DGGITQSPKYLFRKEGQNVTLSCEQNLNHDAMYWYRQDPGQGLRLIYYSQIVNDFQKGDIAEGYSVSREKKESFPLTVTSAQKNPTAFYLCASSRDYPYEQYFGPGTRLTVT.